This passage covers 17 T cell receptor beta chains from one sample sequenced in a study of post-analysis software for immune sequencing data. Study observations and caveats: Roughly 5 TRBV segments occurring more often in patients than controls included TRBV5-6, TRBV5-1 and TRBV20-1.

Unique molecular identifiers had been added to the TCR beta cDNA libraries. TCRdb independently ran MiXCR on the PCR reads; one entry per CDR3 protein. Of 800,000 to 950,000 distinct CDR3 sequences listed, roughly 58% are singletons. Their recognized antigens are unknown. The material sequenced was blood. These receptors came from a girl aged 10 to 17 with multiple sclerosis.

This clonotype has only a few counts. The rearrangement joins TRBV6-6 to TRBJ2-7; D remains unclear. CDR3 length equals 14 residues. Germline CDR1 and CDR2: MNHNY and SVGAGI (reference sequence). V lost 3 bases to trimming and J lost 3 bases, with 12 bases between them. CDR3 in DNA: TGTGCCAGCAGTTATCCGTTGTCAGGCTACGAGCAGTACTTC. It yields the protein CASSYPLSGYEQYF.

The chain is built from TRBV10-3 and TRBJ2-5; 9 positions agree with TRBD1. The end of the DNA fits TRBJ2-7 better, so the J call may be wrong. Germline loops: CDR1 ENHRY, CDR2 SYGVKD. This CDR3 contains 16 residues. CDR3 coding DNA: TGTGCCATCAGTGATCCAAAGGGACAGGGCGTCCACGAGCAGTACTTC. Protein: CAISDPKGQGVHEQYF.

J is TRBJ1-2 and V is TRBV29-1; 7 bases are shared with TRBD1. The CDR3 is made up of 14 amino acids. V was pared by 3 bases and J by 2 bases, with 6 bases of the junction left unmatched. Germline V gene data show CDR1 as SQVTM and CDR2 as ANQGSEA. In DNA, the CDR3 is TGCAGCGTTGAGTCAAGGGGGCAGAACTATGGCTACACCTTC. Protein: CSVESRGQNYGYTF.

The V and J genes are TRBV9 and TRBJ2-3, with 9 bases lining up with TRBD2. The CDR3 length is 16 residues. Germline-derived CDR1 and CDR2 are SGDLS and YYNGEE. V trimming: 0 bases; J trimming: 4 bases; junction bases outside the gene matches: 6. In nucleotides, the CDR3 is TGTGCCAGCAGCGTAGCTCTAGCGGGGTCGGCAGATACGCAGTATTTT. Its protein is CASSVALAGSADTQYF.

The chain couples TRBV7-2 to TRBJ2-3, with 13 bases aligning to TRBD2. From germline, CDR1 is SGHTA and CDR2 FQGNSA. Trimming removed 0 bases from V and 5 bases from J; junction bases left unmatched: 2. The CDR3 contains 16 residues. The CDR3 loop reads CASSLAGTSGVDTQYF. DNA of the CDR3: TGTGCCAGCAGCTTAGCTGGGACTAGCGGGGTAGATACGCAGTATTTT. Full variable domain (remainder filled in from reference TRBV7-2 and TRBJ2-3): GAGVSQSPSNKVTEKGKDVELRCDPISGHTALYWYRQSLGQGLEFLIYFQGNSAPDKSGLPSDRFSAERTGGSVSTLTIQRTQQEDSAVYLCASSLAGTSGVDTQYFGPGTRLTVL.

V gene TRBV29-1 combines with J gene TRBJ2-4, with a tentative D call TRBD2 (7 bases). The DNA end favors TRBJ2-7, so the J call may be wrong. Germline CDR1 and CDR2: SQVTM and ANQGSEA. The CDR3 loop spans 12 amino acids. The CDR3 protein is CSVTGGAFEQYF. CDR3 coding DNA: TGCAGCGTTACGGGGGGCGCGTTCGAGCAGTACTTC.

The V and J genes are TRBV10-3 and TRBJ1-1; 10 bases are shared with TRBD1. V shed 5 bases, J shed 3 bases, and the junction held 6 bases outside the gene matches. CDR1 and CDR2 from the germline V gene are ENHRY and SYGVKD. This CDR3 has 15 amino acids. CDR3 residues: CAISPSGQGHTEAFF. The CDR3 DNA is TGTGCCATCAGTCCCTCGGGACAGGGGCACACTGAAGCTTTCTTT.

This clonotype was seen more than once but under ten times. The chain is built from TRBV2 and TRBJ2-5; TRBD1 or TRBD2 may be the D gene (7 bases each). The J call may be wrong; the DNA end is better matched by TRBJ2-7. Germline V CDR1 and CDR2: SNHLY, FYNNEI. The CDR3 sequence is 11 residues long. The DNA for the CDR3 is TGTGCCGGCGGGGGACAGCGCGAGCAGTACTTC. Its translation is CAGGGQREQYF.

V gene TRBV6-2 or TRBV6-3 combines with J gene TRBJ2-7; TRBD1 matches 10 bases. Germline V gene sequence: CDR1 MNHEY, CDR2 SVGEGT. The CDR3 length is 16 residues. V lost 2 bases to trimming and J lost 4 bases; unmatched junction nucleotides: 8. In DNA, the CDR3 is TGTGCCAGCAGTTACGGGGACAGGGGACCGAGATACGAGCAGTACTTC. It is translated as CASSYGDRGPRYEQYF.

The genes are TRBV7-9 and TRBJ2-7; 8 bases align to TRBD2. This CDR3 is built from 16 residues. J gave up 3 bases and V 7 bases, and 14 bases lay outside the gene matches. CDR1 is SEHNR, CDR2 FQNEAQ, per germline (reference sequence). CDR3 sequence (DNA): TGTGCCAGCAACTCGGGGTCCGCGGGAGGATTCTACGAGCAGTACTTC. It translates to CASNSGSAGGFYEQYF.

This clonotype was seen once. J is TRBJ2-5 and V is TRBV5-1; TRBD2 is a possible D gene (5 bases). Trimming removed 0 bases at V and 2 bases at J, with 11 bases between. The CDR3 sequence is 15 residues long. Germline CDR1 and CDR2: SGHRS and YFSETQ. CDR3 sequence (DNA): TGCGCCAGCAGCTTGGCCTATACGGGGCAAGAGACCCAGTACTTC. Translated, it gives CASSLAYTGQETQYF.

This clonotype was seen only a few times. The rearrangement joins TRBV4-1 to TRBJ2-3, with D possibly being TRBD1 (6 bases). V dropped 6 bases and J dropped 1 base, with 11 bases sitting between them. Germline V gene data show CDR1 as MGHRA and CDR2 as YSYEKL. The CDR3 is 14 residues long. For the CDR3, the DNA is TGCGCCAGCAGTCAAAGACAGGGCACAGATACGCAGTATTTT. It specifies CASSQRQGTDTQYF.

The chain has TRBV9 and TRBJ2-5; 8 nucleotides line up with TRBD1. The germline CDR1 and CDR2 sequences are SGDLS and YYNGEE. V was clipped by 3 bases and J by 3 bases; unmatched bases: 7. The CDR3 spans 15 residues. DNA of the CDR3: TGTGCCAGCAGCGGAAGATCGGGACAGGAAGAGACCCAGTACTTC. It codes for CASSGRSGQEETQYF.

The gene calls are TRBV5-1 and TRBJ2-7; 9 bases agree with TRBD1. Per the germline V gene, CDR1 is SGHRS and CDR2 is YFSETQ. Germline trimming cut 4 bases from V and 5 bases from J; bases unmatched to any gene: 4. The CDR3 extends over 13 amino acids. The CDR3 coding sequence is TGCGCCAGCAGCGGGGGACAGGGAGACGAGCAGTACTTC. Protein product: CASSGGQGDEQYF.

This clonotype occurred a few times. The rearrangement joins TRBV30 to TRBJ2-5, with TRBD2 matching 8 bases. Germline-derived CDR1 and CDR2 are GTSNPN and SVGIG (reference sequence). Losses at the gene ends were 1 base for V and 3 bases for J; bases not matched to a gene: 1. The CDR3 has 13 amino acids. The CDR3 spells CAWSGGLEETQYF. CDR3 DNA: TGTGCCTGGAGTGGGGGACTAGAAGAGACCCAGTACTTC. Full variable domain (outside the CDR3, taken from reference TRBV30 and TRBJ2-5): SQTIHQWPATLVQPVGSPLSLECTVEGTSNPNLYWYRQAAGRGLQLLFYSVGIGQISSEVPQNLSASRPQDRQFILSSKKLLLSDSGFYLCAWSGGLEETQYFGPGTRLLVL.

This clonotype has only a few counts. This CDR3 fails to terminate in the conserved phenylalanine or tryptophan, so it likely reflects a read error. V usage is TRBV14 and J usage is TRBJ2-1, with unresolved D. Between the trimmed V and J ends, which lost 3 bases and 10 bases, there was a span of 16 bases. Germline loops: CDR1 SGHDN, CDR2 FVKESK. The CDR3 spans 14 residues. In nucleotides, the CDR3 is TGTGCCAGCAGCCAGTGGGCTTTGCGACAAGAGCAGTTCGTC. Translation: CASSQWALRQEQFV.

V usage is TRBV7-2 and J usage is TRBJ1-5; D not certain. This CDR3 comprises 13 residues. Trimming shortened V by 5 bases and J by 5 bases, and 10 bases separated the two germline ends. Germline V CDR1 and CDR2: SGHTA, FQGNSA. The CDR3 DNA is TGTGCCAGCAGCCAGAGCGGGGATCAGCCCCAGCATTTT. This encodes CASSQSGDQPQHF.